A selection of T cell receptor beta chains follows, all from one sample in a study of T cell repertoires in cytomegalovirus infection. TCRdb reanalysed the reads using MiXCR and keeps one entry per CDR3 protein. The sample includes about 490,000 distinct CDR3 sequences, 10% to 12% seen only once; the top ten take approximately 10%. The sequencing input was PBMCs. These receptors were taken from a human donor in good health (CMV status not recorded). Some clones in this sample may be carry-over from other donors' samples. Each CDR3 is given with its conserved first and last residue. Fields, in order: clone size, D gene, CDR3 length, J gene, V gene, CDR3 DNA, CDR3 protein. The D gene is left open where the match is weak. The listing skips clone size in some rows; elsewhere it reads once, few, many or a size class.

>.|TRBD1|15|TRBJ1-3|TRBV5-1
TGCGCCAGCAGCCCCGGGACAGGGCAAGGAAACACCATATATTTT
CASSPGTGQGNTIYF
>many|.|14|TRBJ2-2|TRBV11-2
TGTGCCAGCAGCTTGGACAACCTATCCGGGGAGCTGTTTTTT
CASSLDNLSGELFF
>few|TRBD1|15|TRBJ1-5|TRBV23-1
TGCGCCAGCAGTCCCCCTGGACAGGGAAAGCAGCCCCAGCATTTT
CASSPPGQGKQPQHF
>many|.|13|TRBJ2-2|TRBV7-9
TGTGCCAGCAGCCGTAGACTTGCCGGGGAGCTGTTTTTT
CASSRRLAGELFF
>.|.|16|TRBJ1-6|TRBV6-5
TGTGCCAGCAGTTACTTGGAGACAGCGTATAATTCACCCCTCCACTTT
CASSYLETAYNSPLHF
>.|TRBD1|16|TRBJ1-2|TRBV28
TGTGCCAGCAGACAGGGGGCAGGGGGCCCGGACTATGGCTACACCTTC
CASRQGAGGPDYGYTF
>many|.|16|TRBJ2-7|TRBV10-3
TGTGCCATCAGTGAGTCTCCAGTGGGGGCGCAGCACGAGCAGTACTTC
CAISESPVGAQHEQYF
>many|TRBD2|15|TRBJ2-1|TRBV7-2
TGTGCCAGCAGCTTCGGACTAGCGGACAACAATGAGCAGTTCTTC
CASSFGLADNNEQFF
>few|.|13|TRBJ2-4|TRBV6-2/TRBV6-3
TGTGCCAGCAGTTACTCCGGAGGTCGCGCCACCCACTTC
CASSYSGGRATHF
>.|.|14|TRBJ1-6|TRBV9
TGTGCCAGCAGCCCCGAATCCAGGGTTTCACCCCTCCACTTT
CASSPESRVSPLHF
>.|TRBD1|20|TRBJ1-1|TRBV3-1
TGTGCCAGCAGCCCAACTGAAACGACCCGAAGGGCTTTGAGGGGGCGGGTTGCTTTCTTT
CASSPTETTRRALRGRVAFF
>.|.|14|TRBJ1-1|TRBV20-1
TGCAGTACAATGGTCTGGAGTAGGGACACTGAAGCTTTCTTT
CSTMVWSRDTEAFF
>.|.|14|TRBJ2-2|TRBV20-1
TGCAGTGCTAGAGATCAGGTGGATCTCGGGGAGCTGTTTTTT
CSARDQVDLGELFF
>many|TRBD2|17|TRBJ2-1|TRBV7-8
TGTGCCAGCAGCTTATCTAGCGGGAGAAGCTCCTACAATGAGCAGTTCTTC
CASSLSSGRSSYNEQFF
>.|TRBD2|17|TRBJ2-3|TRBV19
TGTGCCAGTAGTACCGCCGGACTAGCGCTGAGCACAGATACGCAGTATTTT
CASSTAGLALSTDTQYF
>many|TRBD1|15|TRBJ1-2|TRBV4-1
TGCGCCAGCAGCCCTGGACAGGGAAAAAACTATGGCTACACCTTC
CASSPGQGKNYGYTF
>.|.|15|TRBJ1-2|TRBV24-1
TGTGCCACCAGTGACTCAGGATCCCGGCGATATGGCTACACCTTC
CATSDSGSRRYGYTF
>.|.|16|TRBJ1-4|TRBV19
TGTGCCAGTAGTATGCCGGGGAGCGGGGCTAATGAAAAACTGTTTTTT
CASSMPGSGANEKLFF
>many|.|11|TRBJ2-3|TRBV20-1
TGCAGTGCTAGAATTGCAGATACGCAGTATTTT
CSARIADTQYF
>.|.|14|TRBJ1-2|TRBV28
TGTGCCAGCAGTTTAGGGCTGACTAACTATGGCTACACCTTC
CASSLGLTNYGYTF
>few|TRBD1|15|TRBJ2-1|TRBV27
TGTGCCAGCAGCCTAAAGACAGGGGACTACAATGAGCAGTTCTTC
CASSLKTGDYNEQFF
>many|TRBD2|17|TRBJ2-3|TRBV20-1
TGCAGTGCTAGAGATTCCCGGCTTACGGGGGGGCAAGATACGCAGTATTTT
CSARDSRLTGGQDTQYF
>many|TRBD1|15|TRBJ1-2|TRBV19
TGTGCCAGTAGTATCTCGGGACAGGGGGCGTACGGCTACACCTTC
CASSISGQGAYGYTF
>many|TRBD2|15|TRBJ2-3|TRBV7-6
TGTGCCAGCAGCCCGGCAAACGGACTAGCAGATACGCAGTATTTT
CASSPANGLADTQYF
>many|.|17|TRBJ2-6|TRBV11-1
TGTGCCAGCAATCCAGGAGTTGGACCCTCTGGGGCCAACGTCCTGACTTTC
CASNPGVGPSGANVLTF
>many|TRBD2|15|TRBJ2-7|TRBV7-7
TGTGCCAGCAGCAAAGGGACTAGCCTATTGAGTGAGCAGTACTTC
CASSKGTSLLSEQYF
>many|.|13|TRBJ2-2|TRBV2
TGTGCCAGCAGTGAAAGTGTAACCGGGGAGCTGTTTTTT
CASSESVTGELFF
>many|.|14|TRBJ2-5|TRBV12-5
TGTGCTAGTGGTTTGGTGGGCCGTCGAGAGACCCAGTACTTC
CASGLVGRRETQYF
>many|.|13|TRBJ1-5|TRBV7-2
TGTGCCAGCAGCTTAGAAAGCAATCAGCCCCAGCATTTT
CASSLESNQPQHF
>once|.|13|TRBJ2-2|TRBV10-2
TGCGCCAGCGGGCGGGTTGACACCGGGGAGCTGTTTTTT
CASGRVDTGELFF
>.|.|13|TRBJ2-5|TRBV20-1
TGCAGTGCTAGAAGGACAGTCCAAGAGACCCAGTACTTC
CSARRTVQETQYF
>many|.|16|TRBJ1-3|TRBV5-1
TGCGCCAGCAGCTTGGAAACCTTGTACTCTGGAAACACCATATATTTT
CASSLETLYSGNTIYF
>many|.|15|TRBJ1-6|TRBV6-1
TGTGCCAGCAGAATAGACAGAAACTATAATTCACCCCTCCACTTT
CASRIDRNYNSPLHF
>many|TRBD1|15|TRBJ2-2|TRBV27
TGTGCCAGCAGTTCCAGGGGGCGCCGGGCCGGGGAGCTGTTTTTT
CASSSRGRRAGELFF
>many|TRBD1|14|TRBJ2-5|TRBV20-1
TGCAGTGCGTGGAGACAGGGAGAACAAGAGACCCAGTACTTC
CSAWRQGEQETQYF
>many|.|15|TRBJ1-4|TRBV2
TGTGCCAGCAGCGGAAATGGGGGGGCGAGTGAAAAACTGTTTTTT
CASSGNGGASEKLFF
>many|.|14|TRBJ1-1|TRBV6-1
TGTGCCAGCAGTTCTCACAGGGTTAACACTGAAGCTTTCTTT
CASSSHRVNTEAFF
>many|.|15|TRBJ2-2|TRBV7-9
TGTGCCAGCACGGCAGGGGGGCTGAACACCGGGGAGCTGTTTTTT
CASTAGGLNTGELFF
>.|.|14|TRBJ2-7|TRBV14
TGTGCCAGCAGCCAAGGGTCAGGCCTCTACGAGCAGTACTTC
CASSQGSGLYEQYF
>many|.|18|TRBJ1-1|TRBV7-6
TGTGCCAGCAGCTTAGCCGTTCATGGACAGTCCATGAACACTGAAGCTTTCTTT
CASSLAVHGQSMNTEAFF